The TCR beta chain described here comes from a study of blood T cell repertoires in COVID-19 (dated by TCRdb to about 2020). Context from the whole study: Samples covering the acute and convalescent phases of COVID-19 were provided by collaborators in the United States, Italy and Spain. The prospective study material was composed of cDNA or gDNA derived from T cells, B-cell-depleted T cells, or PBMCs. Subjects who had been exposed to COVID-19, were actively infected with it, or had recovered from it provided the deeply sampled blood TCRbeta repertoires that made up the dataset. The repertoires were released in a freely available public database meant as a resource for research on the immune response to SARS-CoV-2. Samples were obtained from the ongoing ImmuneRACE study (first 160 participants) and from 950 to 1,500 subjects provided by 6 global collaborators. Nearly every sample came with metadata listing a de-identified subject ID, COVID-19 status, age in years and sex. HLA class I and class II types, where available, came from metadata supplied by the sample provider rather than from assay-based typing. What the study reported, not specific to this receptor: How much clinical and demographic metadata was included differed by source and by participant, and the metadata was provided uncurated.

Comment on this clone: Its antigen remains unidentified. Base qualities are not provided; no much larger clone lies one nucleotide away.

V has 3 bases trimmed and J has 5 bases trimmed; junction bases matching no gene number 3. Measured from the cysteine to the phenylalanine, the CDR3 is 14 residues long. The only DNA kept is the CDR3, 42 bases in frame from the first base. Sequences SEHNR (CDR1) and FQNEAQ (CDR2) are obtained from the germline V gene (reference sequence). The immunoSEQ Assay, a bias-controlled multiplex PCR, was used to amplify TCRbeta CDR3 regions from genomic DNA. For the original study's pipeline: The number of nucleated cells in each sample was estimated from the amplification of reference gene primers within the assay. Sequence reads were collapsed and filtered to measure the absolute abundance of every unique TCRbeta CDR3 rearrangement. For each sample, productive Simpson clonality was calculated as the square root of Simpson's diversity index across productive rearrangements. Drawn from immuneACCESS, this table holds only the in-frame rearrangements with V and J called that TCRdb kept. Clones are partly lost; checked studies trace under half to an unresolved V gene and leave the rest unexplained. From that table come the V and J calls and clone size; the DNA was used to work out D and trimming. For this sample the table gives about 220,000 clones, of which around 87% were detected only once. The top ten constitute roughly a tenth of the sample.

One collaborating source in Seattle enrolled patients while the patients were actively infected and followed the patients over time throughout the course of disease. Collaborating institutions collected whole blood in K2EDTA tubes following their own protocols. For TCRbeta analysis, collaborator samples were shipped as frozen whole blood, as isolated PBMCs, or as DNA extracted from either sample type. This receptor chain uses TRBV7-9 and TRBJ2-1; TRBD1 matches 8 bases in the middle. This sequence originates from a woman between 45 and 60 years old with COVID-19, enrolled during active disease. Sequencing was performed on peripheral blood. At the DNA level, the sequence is TGTGCCAGCAGCTTCAAGACAGGGGACAATGAGCAGTTCTTC. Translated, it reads CASSFKTGDNEQFF.